What follows are 23 T cell receptor beta chains derived from one specimen sequenced in a study of shared clonotypes between healthy human individuals. This table comes from immunoSEQ multiplex PCR, and its TCRdb copy is limited to in-frame clones, with some not included. The sample lists 950,000 to 1,300,000 clones; under 80% were seen once. Sequencing used memory CD4+ T cells sorted from blood. Subset reported: CD45RA-negative fraction. The receptor set was obtained from a young man in good health.

The chain recombines TRBV7-3 with TRBJ2-3, with 9 bases that match TRBD2. CDR3 length: 15 amino acids. The V segment lost 4 bases and the J segment 1 base; nucleotides outside the gene matches: 3. Germline V gene data show CDR1 as SGHTA and CDR2 as FQGTGA. The DNA for the CDR3 is TGTGCCAGCAGCTCCGTAGCGGGGGGCACAGATACGCAGTATTTT. Protein product: CASSSVAGGTDTQYF.

This clone was observed a single time. V usage is TRBV7-9 and J usage is TRBJ2-3; TRBD2 agrees at 7 bases. V lost 1 base and J lost 5; bases outside the gene matches: 12. Germline V lookup: CDR1 SEHNR, CDR2 FQNEAQ (reference sequence). This CDR3 has 17 amino acids. DNA for the CDR3: TGTGCCAGCAGCTTAGTCGGACCTAGCGGTCAGGGAGATACGCAGTATTTT. Protein product: CASSLVGPSGQGDTQYF.

This clone has more than one count but fewer than ten. J is TRBJ2-4 and V is TRBV7-2; D is perhaps TRBD1 (5 bases). Between the trimmed V and J ends, which lost 5 bases and 10 bases, there was a span of 12 bases. Germline V gene sequence: CDR1 SGHTA, CDR2 FQGNSA. The CDR3 sequence is 12 residues long. CDR3 sequence reads: CASSRDSEIQYF. The CDR3 DNA is TGTGCCAGCAGCCGAGACAGCGAGATTCAGTACTTC.

This clone occurred once. The gene calls are TRBV5-4 and TRBJ1-2; TRBD1 is a possible D gene (5 bases). Trimming removed 4 bases at V and 4 bases at J, with 11 bases between. Germline CDR1 SGHNT, CDR2 YYREEE (reference sequence). CDR3 size: 13 residues. CDR3 nucleotide sequence: TGTGCCAGCAGCGTTGGGGACCCCTATGGCTACACCTTC. Amino acid sequence: CASSVGDPYGYTF.

The chain has TRBV6-1 and TRBJ2-5; D call uncertain. Trimming pared 8 bases from V and 0 bases from J, leaving 7 bases between. This CDR3 spans 12 amino acids. The germline gives CDR1 MNHNS, CDR2 SASEGT. This CDR3 reads CASGKNQETQYF. The CDR3 nucleotides read TGTGCCAGCGGGAAAAACCAAGAGACCCAGTACTTC.

The J gene is TRBJ1-4, the V gene TRBV7-6, with a tentative D call TRBD1 (5 bases). V lost 1 base and J 7 bases, leaving 13 bases between the germline ends. Germline CDR1 SGHVS, CDR2 FNYEAQ. The CDR3 extends over 15 amino acids. DNA of the CDR3: TGTGCCAGCAGCTTAGGTGGTGGAGGGGTTGAAAAACTGTTTTTT. It specifies CASSLGGGGVEKLFF.

The chain is built from TRBV20-1 and TRBJ1-5; D is undetermined. The CDR3 is made up of 10 amino acids. Between the trimmed V and J ends, which lost 0 bases and 11 bases, there was a span of 5 bases. Germline CDR1 is DFQATT and CDR2 is SNEGSKA (reference sequence). CDR3 sequence (DNA): TGCAGTGCTAGAGATATAGCCCAGCATTTT. Translation gives CSARDIAQHF.

The rearrangement links TRBV5-1 to TRBJ2-7, with D perhaps TRBD1 (6 bases). Germline CDR1 SGHRS, CDR2 YFSETQ. There are 14 residues in the CDR3. With 4 bases removed from V and 2 bases from J, the gap between germline ends came to 13 bases. The CDR3 region is CASSPAAGAYEQYF. CDR3 nucleotides: TGCGCCAGCAGCCCCGCCGCAGGGGCCTACGAGCAGTACTTC.

The rearrangement uses TRBV4-3 and TRBJ1-6, with TRBD1 identical over 7 bases. The CDR3 is 17 residues long. Losses at the gene ends were 0 bases for V and 0 bases for J; bases not matched to a gene: 2. Germline V gene sequence: CDR1 LGHNA, CDR2 YSLEER. The CDR3 DNA reads as TGCGCCAGCAGCCAAGAGACAGGGAGCTCCTATAATTCACCCCTCCACTTT. This encodes CASSQETGSSYNSPLHF.

The V call is TRBV7-3, the J call TRBJ2-1; D not resolved. CDR1 SGHTA and CDR2 FQGTGA come from the germline V gene. Trimming left V 0 bases short and J 5 bases short, with 5 bases between. The CDR3 sequence is 13 residues long. CDR3 DNA: TGTGCCAGCAGCTTAACTAGGAACAATGAGCAGTTCTTC. It is translated as CASSLTRNNEQFF. The complete variable domain, with remaining parts taken from reference TRBV7-3 and TRBJ2-1, reads GAGVSQTPSNKVTEKGKYVELRCDPISGHTALYWYRQSLGQGPEFLIYFQGTGAADDSGLPNDRFFAVRPEGSVSTLKIQRTERGDSAVYLCASSLTRNNEQFFGPGTRLTVL.

The rearrangement uses TRBV7-9 and TRBJ1-4, with 7 bases matching TRBD1. With 8 bases clipped from V and 7 bases from J, the junction kept 4 bases outside the gene matches. Germline CDR1 reads SEHNR; CDR2 reads FQNEAQ (reference sequence). This CDR3 contains 12 residues. CDR3 in DNA: TGTGCCAGCGGGACAGTCGGTGAAAAACTGTTTTTT. It translates to CASGTVGEKLFF. Full variable domain (outside the CDR3, taken from reference TRBV7-9 and TRBJ1-4): DTGVSQNPRHKITKRGQNVTFRCDPISEHNRLYWYRQTLGQGPEFLTYFQNEAQLEKSRLLSDRFSAERPKGSFSTLEIQRTEQGDSAMYLCASGTVGEKLFFGSGTQLSVL.

The V and J genes are TRBV5-4 and TRBJ2-3; D is ambiguous. The CDR3 totals 14 residues. Per the germline V gene, CDR1 is SGHNT and CDR2 is YYREEE (reference sequence). Deletions cut 4 bases from V and 2 bases from J, with 11 bases between. CDR3 residues: CASSPVEATDTQYF. CDR3 nucleotides: TGTGCCAGCAGCCCGGTCGAGGCCACAGATACGCAGTATTTT.

Only one count was recorded for this clone. In DNA form, the CDR3 reads TGCGCCAGCAGCGCGCCCGGGACAGCGCTTACCTTCAGCTCCTACAATGAGCAGTTCTTC. Translated: CASSAPGTALTFSSYNEQFF. The genes are TRBV5-1 and TRBJ2-1; TRBD1 matches 7 bases. This CDR3 contains 20 residues. With V trimmed by 4 bases and J by 0 bases, 19 bases remained unmatched. Germline assignment: CDR1 SGHRS and CDR2 YFSETQ. The full variable domain, completed using reference TRBV5-1 and TRBJ2-1, is KAGVTQTPRYLIKTRGQQVTLSCSPISGHRSVSWYQQTPGQGLQFLFEYFSETQRNKGNFPGRFSGRQFSNSRSEMNVSTLELGDSALYLCASSAPGTALTFSSYNEQFFGPGTRLTVL.

Points on this clone: A read error may be the cause here, since a much bigger clone is one base away. Written as DNA, the CDR3 is TGTGCCAGCAGCTTATTAGAGGGTCAGCCCCAGCATTTT. This encodes CASSLLEGQPQHF. This chain connects TRBV7-9 to TRBJ1-5; D not resolved. The CDR3 length is 13 residues. CDR1 and CDR2 from the germline V gene are SEHNR and FQNEAQ (reference sequence). V lost 2 bases and J 6 bases, leaving 8 bases between the germline ends.

V usage is TRBV5-1 and J usage is TRBJ2-3, with 7 bases that match TRBD1. Germline trimming cut 4 bases from V and 1 base from J; bases unmatched to any gene: 6. Germline V lookup: CDR1 SGHRS, CDR2 YFSETQ. This CDR3 has 15 amino acids. CDR3 amino acids: CASSVGQSRTDTQYF. The DNA of the CDR3 is TGCGCCAGCAGCGTGGGACAGAGCCGCACAGATACGCAGTATTTT.

The chain has TRBV5-1 and TRBJ2-3, with D possibly matching TRBD2 (6 bases). Germline-derived CDR1 and CDR2 are SGHRS and YFSETQ. This CDR3 has 16 residues. Trimming stripped 0 bases from V and 1 base from J, with 12 bases between. As DNA, the CDR3 is TGCGCCAGCAGCTTGGCTATCGGGGAGGGCACAGATACGCAGTATTTT. Translation: CASSLAIGEGTDTQYF.

Comments on this clone: A read error is possible here, since a much larger clone lies one base away. Additional DNA sequences in this sample encode the identical CDR3. The chain uses TRBV6-6 and TRBJ1-6; D is unresolved. The ends were cut back, 4 bases at V and 7 bases at J, with 5 bases in the middle. Germline V gene sequence: CDR1 MNHNY, CDR2 SVGAGI (reference sequence). The CDR3 contains 12 residues. CDR3 amino acids: CASSSGNSPLHF. CDR3 bases: TGTGCCAGCAGTTCTGGGAATTCACCCCTCCACTTT.

The chain employs TRBV7-8 and TRBJ2-3, with D hard to call. The CDR3 sequence is 13 residues long. The V end was cut by 5 bases, the J end by 4 bases, with 10 bases between. Germline values: CDR1 SGHVS, CDR2 FQNEAQ. The CDR3 region is CASSGPRSDTQYF. The CDR3 region has the DNA TGTGCCAGCAGCGGGCCTAGGTCAGATACGCAGTATTTT.

This clone appeared once. This chain connects TRBV5-8 to TRBJ1-3; no clear D gene. Germline V CDR1 and CDR2: SGHTS, YDEGEE. The CDR3 runs to 16 residues. The V and J ends lost 1 base and 2 bases respectively, with 13 bases between them. The CDR3 region has the DNA TGTGCCAGCAGCTTGTCCGCGCGGTGGACTGGAAACACCATATATTTT. Translation: CASSLSARWTGNTIYF.

There are many counts of this clone. The chain links TRBV7-2 to TRBJ2-5; D possibly corresponds to TRBD2 (6 bases). Germline lookup yields CDR1 SGHTA and CDR2 FQGNSA. This CDR3 comprises 14 residues. V lost 5 bases and J lost 3, with 13 bases in between. This CDR3 is CASSPGSVKETQYF. The DNA for the CDR3 is TGTGCCAGCAGCCCCGGGAGCGTTAAAGAGACCCAGTACTTC.

This clone was counted a few times. This chain joins TRBV18 and TRBJ2-5; D perhaps matches TRBD1 (5 bases). Germline assignment: CDR1 KGHSH and CDR2 LQKENI. Trimming took 3 bases from V and 5 from J, leaving 13 bases between them. This CDR3 has 14 amino acids. As DNA, the CDR3 is TGTGCCAGCTCACCGCAAGGGGTCTGGGAGACCCAGTACTTC. This gives the protein CASSPQGVWETQYF.

The chain is built from TRBV5-1 and TRBJ2-2; TRBD1 aligns across 9 bases. V lost 2 bases, J lost 7 bases, and 6 bases stayed unmatched. From germline, CDR1 is SGHRS and CDR2 YFSETQ. The CDR3 loop spans 15 amino acids. CDR3 nucleotide sequence: TGCGCCAGCAGCTTCGTCCCGGGACAGGGCGGGGAGCTGTTTTTT. The encoded protein is CASSFVPGQGGELFF.

V and J are TRBV30 and TRBJ2-2; D ambiguous. The CDR3 is 13 amino acids. Germline V CDR1 and CDR2: GTSNPN, SVGIG (reference sequence). V was shortened by 0 bases and J by 6 bases, with 8 bases between the two germline ends. The CDR3 bases are TGTGCCTGGAGTGTAATTGATGCCGGGGAGCTGTTTTTT. This translates into CAWSVIDAGELFF.